The 27 T cell receptor beta chains below all came from one sample that was sequenced in a study of regulatory dendritic cells for organ transplantation. These receptors' antigens are unknown. Assay used: immunoSEQ multiplex PCR; TCRdb lists only in-frame clones, some missing. This sample has around 21,000 clones, with 65% to 90% found just once. Sorted T cells were CFSE-labeled and cultured four to five days with allogeneic regulatory or mature dendritic cells at 1:10. The sample consisted of naive CD4+ T cells from blood cultured with dendritic cells. Indicated subset: CD45RA+ naive T cells. The receptor set was obtained from a human donor in good health.

The chain is built from TRBV6-6 and TRBJ1-4, with D possibly being TRBD1 (5 bases). The CDR3 runs to 15 residues. CDR1 and CDR2 from the germline V gene are MNHNY and SVGAGI (reference sequence). Between the trimmed V and J ends, which lost 9 bases and 4 bases, there was a span of 18 bases. The chain's CDR3 is CASQDSPRINEKLFF. The CDR3 DNA follows: TGTGCCAGTCAAGACAGCCCGAGGATTAATGAAAAACTGTTTTTT.

This chain uses TRBV6-1 with TRBJ1-6; 8 bases fit TRBD1. With 4 bases clipped from V and 8 bases from J, the junction kept 7 bases outside the gene matches. In germline, CDR1 is MNHNS, CDR2 SASEGT. CDR3 length: 15 amino acids. The CDR3 sequence: CASSAGTGGDSPLHF. In DNA, the CDR3 is TGTGCCAGCAGTGCGGGGACAGGAGGGGATTCACCCCTCCACTTT.

The V and J genes are TRBV9 and TRBJ1-4, with D possibly matching TRBD1 (5 bases). V lost 4 bases and J 4 bases, leaving 23 bases between the germline ends. Germline lookup yields CDR1 SGDLS and CDR2 YYNGEE. This CDR3 has 18 amino acids. The CDR3 DNA reads as TGTGCCAGCAGCCCAGCTACAGGCCCCCGGGACCTTAATGAAAAACTGTTTTTT. It codes for CASSPATGPRDLNEKLFF.

CDR3 DNA sequence: TGTGCCAGCAGCTTCGCGCCGGGAATTATAGAGACCCAGTACTTC. Its translation is CASSFAPGIIETQYF. The chain has TRBV7-3 and TRBJ2-5; maybe TRBD2 (5 bases). This CDR3 has 15 amino acids. CDR1 SGHTA and CDR2 FQGTGA come from the germline V gene. Trimming stripped 3 bases from V and 4 bases from J, with 15 bases between.

This chain links TRBV14 with TRBJ2-7, with a weak D call TRBD1 (6 bases). Trimming cost V 0 bases and J 6 bases, with 18 bases left between them. Germline CDR1 SGHDN, CDR2 FVKESK. The CDR3 is 16 residues long. Written as DNA, the CDR3 is TGTGCCAGCAGCCAAGATTGGGGGCGGATCCCCCTCGAGCAGTACTTC. It is translated as CASSQDWGRIPLEQYF.

This chain joins TRBV19 and TRBJ2-2, with D maybe TRBD1 (6 bases). Trimming removed 7 bases at V and 6 bases at J, with 12 bases between. Germline CDR1 reads LNHDA; CDR2 reads SQIVND (reference sequence). The CDR3 length is 13 residues. This chain's CDR3 is CASTSKGAGELFF. The CDR3 DNA follows: TGTGCCAGTACCTCGAAGGGGGCCGGGGAGCTGTTTTTT.

This clone appeared once. The rearrangement joins TRBV2 to TRBJ1-1; D gene ambiguous. Per germline, CDR1 SNHLY and CDR2 FYNNEI. The V end was cut by 1 base, the J end by 7 bases, with 16 bases between. The CDR3 sequence is 15 residues long. The CDR3 reads CASSEVRVVRVEAFF. The CDR3 DNA follows: TGTGCCAGCAGTGAAGTTAGGGTGGTGCGGGTTGAAGCTTTCTTT. Filled out from reference TRBV2 and TRBJ1-1, the complete variable domain reads EPEVTQTPSHQVTQMGQEVILRCVPISNHLYFYWYRQILGQKVEFLVSFYNNEISEKSEIFDDQFSVERPDGSNFTLKIRSTKLEDSAMYFCASSEVRVVRVEAFFGQGTRLTVV.

This clone was picked up one time. V usage is TRBV13 and J usage is TRBJ2-1, with 9 nucleotides matching TRBD1. In germline, CDR1 is PRHDT, CDR2 FYEKMQ (reference sequence). This CDR3 has 15 residues. J was trimmed by 10 bases and V by 3 bases; bases with no gene match: 10. CDR3 coding DNA: TGTGCCAGCAGCTTCTACGATCGGACAGGGGACGAGCAGTTCTTC. Its protein product is CASSFYDRTGDEQFF.

CDR3: CASSYRGGNYEQYF. CDR3 nucleotide sequence: TGTGCCAGCAGTTACCGGGGGGGGAACTACGAGCAGTACTTC. The rearrangement joins TRBV5-4 to TRBJ2-7; TRBD2 matches 8 bases. V was pared by 5 bases and J by 3 bases, with 7 bases of the junction left unmatched. The germline V gene encodes CDR1 SGHNT and CDR2 YYREEE (reference sequence). This CDR3 contains 14 residues.

Only a few counts were recorded for this clone. The rearrangement joins TRBV10-3 to TRBJ1-6; 8 bases align to TRBD1. The germline gives CDR1 ENHRY, CDR2 SYGVKD. The V segment lost 4 bases and the J segment 10 bases; nucleotides outside the gene matches: 6. The CDR3 is 14 residues long. CDR3 loop: CAISAQGANSPLHF. The DNA for the CDR3 is TGTGCCATCAGTGCCCAGGGGGCGAACTCACCCCTCCACTTT.

The rearrangement links TRBV7-2 to TRBJ1-1; 8 bases match TRBD1. Unmatched junction bases numbered 5, after V lost 3 bases and J lost 5 bases. CDR3 size: 14 residues. CDR1 is SGHTA, CDR2 FQGNSA, per germline. CDR3 region: CASSFRQGRTEAFF. The CDR3 nucleotides read TGTGCCAGCAGCTTTAGACAGGGGCGGACTGAAGCTTTCTTT.

In this sample, this clone turned up once. This chain connects TRBV15 to TRBJ2-1, with 10 positions matching TRBD2. The germline V gene has CDR1 LNHNV and CDR2 YYDKDF (reference sequence). Unmatched junction bases numbered 5, after V lost 3 bases and J lost 3 bases. The CDR3 spans 16 residues. CDR3 in amino acids: CATSRGTSANYNEQFF. The CDR3, as DNA: TGTGCCACCAGCAGGGGGACTAGCGCAAACTACAATGAGCAGTTCTTC.

V and J are TRBV5-4 and TRBJ2-3, with D perhaps TRBD1 or TRBD2 (5 bases each). CDR1 and CDR2 (germline): SGHNT, YYREEE (reference sequence). The CDR3 length is 15 residues. With 4 bases removed from V and 6 bases from J, the gap between germline ends came to 18 bases. CDR3 protein: CASSASGPDPDTQYF. CDR3 nucleotides: TGTGCCAGCAGCGCCTCGGGGCCCGACCCCGATACGCAGTATTTT.

J is TRBJ2-1 and V is TRBV6-4; 11 bases agree with TRBD2. Germline values: CDR1 MRHNA, CDR2 SNTAGT. This CDR3 has 20 amino acids. With V trimmed by 4 bases and J by 6 bases, 20 bases remained unmatched. The chain's CDR3 is CASSGQTSGTSLTRTNEQFF. CDR3 DNA sequence: TGTGCCAGCAGTGGGCAGACTAGCGGGACTTCCTTGACCCGAACCAATGAGCAGTTCTTC.

The chain combines TRBV30 with TRBJ1-4; D ambiguous. This CDR3 is built from 13 residues. CDR1 GTSNPN and CDR2 SVGIG come from the germline V gene (reference sequence). V dropped 5 bases and J dropped 7 bases, with 14 bases sitting between them. Written as DNA, the CDR3 is TGTGCCTGGGAACGGAGAGGAGGTGAAAAACTGTTTTTT. Protein: CAWERRGGEKLFF.

The chain combines TRBV4-2 with TRBJ2-7; TRBD1 might be the D (5 bases). Germline lookup yields CDR1 LGHNA and CDR2 YNFKEQ. The CDR3 extends over 15 amino acids. V was shortened by 1 base and J by 3 bases, with 13 bases between the two germline ends. CDR3 residues: CASSQVGDSFYEQYF. DNA for the CDR3: TGTGCCAGCAGCCAAGTAGGGGATTCTTTCTACGAGCAGTACTTC.

J is TRBJ2-2 and V is TRBV5-5; 9 bases map to TRBD1. This CDR3 is built from 20 residues. The V gene's germline CDR1 is SGHKS and CDR2 YYEKEE (reference sequence). Trimming took 6 bases from V and 2 from J; bases not matched to a gene: 20. This CDR3 is CASTYWRGTGSFYNTGELFF. CDR3 coding DNA: TGTGCCAGCACCTATTGGAGGGGGACAGGGAGTTTTTACAACACCGGGGAGCTGTTTTTT.

J is TRBJ2-5 and V is TRBV5-1, with D possibly matching TRBD1 (6 bases). Between the trimmed V and J ends, which lost 4 bases and 1 base, there was a span of 11 bases. The CDR3 consists of 14 residues. Germline-derived CDR1 and CDR2 are SGHRS and YFSETQ. This CDR3 reads CASSHPDSQETQYF. The CDR3 nucleotides read TGCGCCAGCAGCCACCCGGACAGCCAAGAGACCCAGTACTTC. Together with reference TRBV5-1 and TRBJ2-5, the CDR3 gives the full variable domain: KAGVTQTPRYLIKTRGQQVTLSCSPISGHRSVSWYQQTPGQGLQFLFEYFSETQRNKGNFPGRFSGRQFSNSRSEMNVSTLELGDSALYLCASSHPDSQETQYFGPGTRLLVL.

The rearrangement uses TRBV9 and TRBJ2-7; TRBD2 agrees at 7 bases. Germline CDR1 is SGDLS and CDR2 is YYNGEE. The CDR3 has 13 residues. Losses at the gene ends were 0 bases for V and 3 bases for J; bases not matched to a gene: 0. In DNA, the CDR3 is TGTGCCAGCAGCGTAGGGGACTACTACGAGCAGTACTTC. The encoded protein is CASSVGDYYEQYF.

The chain has TRBV5-6 and TRBJ2-7, with D unclear. Germline CDR1 is SGHDT and CDR2 is YYEEEE. Between the trimmed V and J ends, which lost 2 bases and 5 bases, there was a span of 11 bases. The CDR3 sequence is 13 residues long. CDR3 nucleotides: TGTGCCAGCAGCTTATCTTTTTCTAACGAGCAGTACTTC. Translating gives CASSLSFSNEQYF.

The chain couples TRBV5-1 to TRBJ2-5; D gene ambiguous. Trimming pared 1 base from V and 5 bases from J, leaving 6 bases between. Germline V gives CDR1 SGHRS, CDR2 YFSETQ. The CDR3 loop spans 12 amino acids. CDR3 protein: CASSLQWETQYF. CDR3 bases: TGCGCCAGCAGCTTGCAGTGGGAGACCCAGTACTTC.

This chain uses TRBV10-3 with TRBJ2-7; a possible D gene is TRBD2 (6 bases). This CDR3 comprises 14 residues. V was pared by 7 bases and J by 3 bases, with 16 bases between. In germline, CDR1 is ENHRY, CDR2 SYGVKD. The CDR3 loop reads CAIIRGGGDYEQYF. The CDR3 DNA reads TGTGCCATCATACGGGGCGGCGGGGACTACGAGCAGTACTTC.

The chain combines TRBV29-1 with TRBJ2-1, with D tentatively TRBD1 or TRBD2 (5 bases each). Germline-derived CDR1 and CDR2 are SQVTM and ANQGSEA. The CDR3 consists of 15 residues. Trimming pared 2 bases from V and 5 bases from J, leaving 16 bases between. The DNA of the CDR3 is TGCAGCGTTGAATTAGGGACCAATGTCGACAATGAGCAGTTCTTC. Its translation is CSVELGTNVDNEQFF.

The chain joins TRBV7-6 to TRBJ2-2; D is ambiguous. The CDR3 is made up of 17 amino acids. V lost 0 bases to trimming and J lost 4 bases, with 15 bases between them. Germline V lookup: CDR1 SGHVS, CDR2 FNYEAQ. The CDR3 here is CASSLAVSRVTTGELFF. CDR3 nucleotides: TGTGCCAGCAGCTTAGCGGTCTCAAGAGTGACCACCGGGGAGCTGTTTTTT.

J is TRBJ1-3 and V is TRBV4-1; D gene unclear. The germline V and J ends were trimmed by 0 bases and 0 bases, with 18 bases remaining between them. The CDR3 consists of 19 residues. Per the germline V gene, CDR1 is MGHRA and CDR2 is YSYEKL. The CDR3 bases are TGCGCCAGCAGCCAAGAAATTAGCACTCTGAGGAGCTCTGGAAACACCATATATTTT. Translation gives CASSQEISTLRSSGNTIYF.

The V and J genes are TRBV21-1 and TRBJ2-1; the D call TRBD2 from the table was never checked on the DNA. TRBV21-1 is an annotated pseudogene. The CDR3 is made up of 14 amino acids. For the CDR3, the DNA is TGTGCCAGCAGCAAAGTAACGCGGGACAATGAGCAGTTCTTC. Translating gives CASSKVTRDNEQFF.

V and J are TRBV5-4 and TRBJ2-5; D is uncertain. The CDR3 is 11 residues long. CDR1 is SGHNT and CDR2 is YYREEE in the germline V gene (reference sequence). The V and J ends lost 4 bases and 3 bases respectively, with 4 bases between them. CDR3 DNA: TGTGCCAGCAGCCGAAAAGAGACCCAGTACTTC. Translation: CASSRKETQYF.